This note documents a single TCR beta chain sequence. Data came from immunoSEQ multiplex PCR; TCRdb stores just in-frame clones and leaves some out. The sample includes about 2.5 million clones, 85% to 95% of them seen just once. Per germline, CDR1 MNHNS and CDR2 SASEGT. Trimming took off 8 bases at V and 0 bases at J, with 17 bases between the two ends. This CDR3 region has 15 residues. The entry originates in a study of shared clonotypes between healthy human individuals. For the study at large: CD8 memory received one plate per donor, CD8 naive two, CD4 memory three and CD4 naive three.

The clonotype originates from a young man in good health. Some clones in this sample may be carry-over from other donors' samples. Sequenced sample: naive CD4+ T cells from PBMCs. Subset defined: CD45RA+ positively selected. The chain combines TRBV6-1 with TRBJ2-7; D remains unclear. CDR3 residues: CASADRERSSYEQYF. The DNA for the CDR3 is TGTGCCAGCGCCGACCGCGAACGGAGCTCCTACGAGCAGTACTTC.